The 21 T cell receptor beta chains presented below share a single source sample, sequenced in a study of PD-1 blockade in mismatch repair-deficient tumors. The method was immunoSEQ multiplex PCR; TCRdb's version includes in-frame clones alone and lacks a portion of them. Of approximately 9,400 clones listed, 85% to 90% are singletons. This material consisted of PBMCs, taken about 47 weeks after starting pembrolizumab. The receptors were sampled from an adult with mismatch repair-deficient cancer.

V is TRBV7-9 and J is TRBJ1-2; 7 nucleotides align to TRBD1. CDR3 size: 15 residues. Germline assignment: CDR1 SEHNR and CDR2 FQNEAQ (reference sequence). The J segment lost 9 bases and the V segment lost 5 bases, leaving 15 bases of the junction unmatched. In DNA form, the CDR3 reads TGTGCCAGCAGCCCCGGGACAGCCGAGTTCGTTAGCTACACCTTC. Protein product: CASSPGTAEFVSYTF.

The CDR3 nucleotides are TGTGCCAGCAGCTATGGATCTACAGCTTACGAGCAGTACTTC. It translates to CASSYGSTAYEQYF. The genes are TRBV6-6 and TRBJ2-7; unclear D gene. Germline lookup yields CDR1 MNHNY and CDR2 SVGAGI (reference sequence). V was cut by 6 bases and J by 4 bases, with 16 bases left in between. The CDR3 consists of 14 residues.

The chain couples TRBV7-6 to TRBJ2-1, with D unclear. The V gene's germline CDR1 is SGHVS and CDR2 FNYEAQ. Trimming left V 5 bases short and J 5 bases short, with 7 bases between. The CDR3 length is 12 residues. The CDR3 coding sequence is TGTGCCAGCAGCCTAAGTCACAATGAGCAGTTCTTC. Translating it yields CASSLSHNEQFF.

The gene calls are TRBV5-1 and TRBJ2-1; 12 bases match TRBD2. CDR3 length equals 15 residues. The V segment lost 4 bases and the J segment 5 bases; nucleotides outside the gene matches: 4. The V gene's germline CDR1 is SGHRS and CDR2 YFSETQ. This CDR3 is CASSLRTSGNNEQFF. The CDR3 coding sequence is TGCGCCAGCAGCCTCAGGACTAGCGGGAACAATGAGCAGTTCTTC. Combining the CDR3 with reference TRBV5-1 and TRBJ2-1 gives the whole variable domain KAGVTQTPRYLIKTRGQQVTLSCSPISGHRSVSWYQQTPGQGLQFLFEYFSETQRNKGNFPGRFSGRQFSNSRSEMNVSTLELGDSALYLCASSLRTSGNNEQFFGPGTRLTVL.

The rearrangement joins TRBV30 to TRBJ1-1; the D gene is possibly TRBD1 (6 bases). The ends were cut back, 5 bases at V and 3 bases at J, with 10 bases in the middle. CDR1 and CDR2 (germline): GTSNPN, SVGIG (reference sequence). This CDR3 comprises 12 residues. The CDR3 DNA sequence: TGTGCCTGGGTGACAGGTTACACTGAAGCTTTCTTT. Translated: CAWVTGYTEAFF.

V and J are TRBV9 and TRBJ2-1, with unresolved D. The germline V and J ends were trimmed by 4 bases and 4 bases, with 6 bases remaining between them. The CDR3 has 12 residues. CDR1 SGDLS and CDR2 YYNGEE come from the germline V gene. CDR3 sequence (DNA): TGTGCCAGCAGCCGTGAGTACAATGAGCAGTTCTTC. Protein: CASSREYNEQFF.

CDR3 coding DNA: TGCAGTGTAAAGAGTCAGCCCCAGCATTTT. Its translation: CSVKSQPQHF. J is TRBJ1-5 and V is TRBV20-1; no definite D call. V was pared by 7 bases and J by 6 bases, with 7 bases between. Per the germline V gene, CDR1 is DFQATT and CDR2 is SNEGSKA (reference sequence). This CDR3 spans 10 amino acids.

The chain couples TRBV27 to TRBJ1-5; 10 bases are shared with TRBD1. Unmatched junction bases numbered 1, after V lost 3 bases and J lost 5 bases. In germline, CDR1 is MNHEY, CDR2 SMNVEV (reference sequence). This CDR3 is 14 amino acids long. CDR3 sequence: CASSLTGGHQPQHF. As DNA, the CDR3 is TGTGCCAGCAGTTTGACAGGGGGCCATCAGCCCCAGCATTTT.

V usage is TRBV28 and J usage is TRBJ1-1; D uncertain. Germline V CDR1 and CDR2: MDHEN, SYDVKM. Trimming left V 0 bases short and J 1 base short, with 15 bases between. This CDR3 contains 17 residues. CDR3 DNA: TGTGCCAGCAGTTTATGGGGTTTGGGCCAGTCGAACACTGAAGCTTTCTTT. This gives the protein CASSLWGLGQSNTEAFF.

Here the CDR3 reads CASSLEPGSDEQYF. In nucleotides, the CDR3 is TGCGCCAGCAGCTTGGAGCCAGGGTCGGACGAGCAGTACTTC. The rearrangement links TRBV5-1 to TRBJ2-7; weak D call: TRBD1 (5 bases). The CDR3 sequence is 14 residues long. V lost 0 bases and J 5 bases, leaving 12 bases between the germline ends. Germline CDR1 is SGHRS and CDR2 is YFSETQ.

The chain joins TRBV28 to TRBJ2-1, with 8 bases that match TRBD2. CDR1 is MDHEN, CDR2 SYDVKM, per germline. V shed 6 bases and J 12 bases; nucleotides not matched to a gene: 7. CDR3 length: 12 amino acids. CDR3 coding DNA: TGTGCCAGCAGCACTGGGACTAGTTGGCAGTTCTTC. This gives the protein CASSTGTSWQFF.

The rearrangement uses TRBV5-6 and TRBJ1-2; unclear D gene. Germline assignment: CDR1 SGHDT and CDR2 YYEEEE. V dropped 0 bases and J dropped 6 bases, with 9 bases sitting between them. This CDR3 has 13 residues. The CDR3 sequence: CASSLVAYDGYTF. The CDR3 DNA sequence: TGTGCCAGCAGCTTGGTCGCCTACGATGGCTACACCTTC.

The chain links TRBV6-1 to TRBJ1-2; D gene ambiguous. Germline assignment: CDR1 MNHNS and CDR2 SASEGT. With 7 bases removed from V and 4 bases from J, the gap between germline ends came to 7 bases. This CDR3 is 11 amino acids long. CDR3 sequence: CASKIIYGYTF. Written as DNA, the CDR3 is TGTGCCAGCAAAATAATCTATGGCTACACCTTC.

The chain combines TRBV7-3 with TRBJ2-3; D uncertain. The CDR3 has 14 residues. Germline CDR1 reads SGHTA; CDR2 reads FQGTGA. Between the trimmed V and J ends, which lost 5 bases and 1 base, there was a span of 10 bases. The CDR3 DNA follows: TGTGCCAGCAGCCCTACCATGGGCACAGATACGCAGTATTTT. It codes for CASSPTMGTDTQYF.

This clone was observed a handful of times. This rearrangement joins TRBV27 to TRBJ1-2; 8 bases fit TRBD1. The germline CDR1 and CDR2 sequences are MNHEY and SMNVEV (reference sequence). V shed 5 bases, J shed 5 bases, and the junction held 10 bases outside the gene matches. CDR3 length: 15 residues. The CDR3 sequence: CASSRQGLWRYGYTF. As DNA, the CDR3 is TGTGCCAGCAGTCGACAGGGGCTTTGGAGATATGGCTACACCTTC.

The chain joins TRBV27 to TRBJ2-7, with 9 bases lining up with TRBD2. J was trimmed by 3 bases and V by 7 bases; bases with no gene match: 7. Germline values: CDR1 MNHEY, CDR2 SMNVEV (reference sequence). The CDR3 is 14 residues long. As DNA, the CDR3 is TGTGCCAGCATGACTAGCGGTCGAGTCTACGAGCAGTACTTC. It codes for CASMTSGRVYEQYF.

The chain uses TRBV27 and TRBJ2-7; 14 nucleotides line up with TRBD2. Per germline, CDR1 MNHEY and CDR2 SMNVEV (reference sequence). The J segment lost 4 bases and the V segment lost 0 bases, leaving 17 bases of the junction unmatched. The CDR3 extends over 21 amino acids. As DNA, the CDR3 is TGTGCCAGCAGTTTATCGACCTATTCCCGGGGACTAGCGGGAGTTTATTACGAGCAGTACTTC. Its translation is CASSLSTYSRGLAGVYYEQYF.

V is TRBV5-1 and J is TRBJ2-1; TRBD2 agrees at 13 bases. The CDR3 is 15 residues long. Per germline, CDR1 SGHRS and CDR2 YFSETQ. V was clipped by 1 base and J by 7 bases; unmatched bases: 2. Here the CDR3 reads CASSLWTSGSNEQFF. The DNA of the CDR3 is TGCGCCAGCAGCTTGTGGACTAGCGGGAGTAATGAGCAGTTCTTC.

Of note for this clone: This specimen includes other DNA sequences encoding the same CDR3. The V and J genes are TRBV2 and TRBJ2-7; D possibly corresponds to TRBD2 (5 bases). The CDR3 is 10 residues long. Looked up from germline, CDR1 is SNHLY and CDR2 is FYNNEI. The V gene lost 8 bases and the J gene lost 12 bases, with 14 bases spanning the gap. The DNA of the CDR3 is TGTGCCAGCGGGAAGGAGGCGAGGTACTTC. Amino acid sequence: CASGKEARYF.

The chain joins TRBV11-2 to TRBJ1-1; perhaps TRBD1 as D (6 bases). The CDR3 spans 15 residues. V lost 2 bases and J lost 4, with 14 bases in between. Germline-derived CDR1 and CDR2 are SGHAT and FQNNGV. CDR3 protein: CASSLNRAVATEAFF. DNA of the CDR3: TGTGCCAGCAGCTTAAACAGGGCTGTTGCCACTGAAGCTTTCTTT.

This chain uses TRBV7-2 with TRBJ2-6; 12 bases align to TRBD2. CDR3 length: 19 amino acids. Germline CDR1 is SGHTA and CDR2 is FQGNSA. V dropped 5 bases and J dropped 0; count of bases not matched to a gene: 8. The CDR3 DNA reads TGTGCCAGCAGCCGAGGACTAGCGGGAAAGTTCTCTGGGGCCAACGTCCTGACTTTC. It codes for CASSRGLAGKFSGANVLTF. Looking up the rest from reference TRBV7-2 and TRBJ2-6 gives the full variable domain: GAGVSQSPSNKVTEKGKDVELRCDPISGHTALYWYRQSLGQGLEFLIYFQGNSAPDKSGLPSDRFSAERTGGSVSTLTIQRTQQEDSAVYLCASSRGLAGKFSGANVLTFGAGSRLTVL.